This is a list of T cell receptor beta chains from one sample in a study of T-cell reconstitution after alpha-beta-depleted transplantation in children. TCRdb re-called the PCR reads with MiXCR, one entry per CDR3 protein. The table shows hundreds of thousands of distinct CDR3 sequences, with around 9.6% occurring only once. Here the sequenced sample was PBMCs from the stem cell graft donor, taken from the stem cell graft. The receptors were gathered from a human donor who donated a stem cell graft to a child with acute lymphoblastic leukemia. The conserved cysteine and the conserved F or W are not part of the CDR3 here.

V gene: TRBV15
CDR3 protein: ATSRDFLQEGEAF

V gene: TRBV27
CDR3 protein: ASSKGRQHGYT

V gene: TRBV20-1
CDR3 protein: STGLPADEQY

V gene: TRBV20-1
CDR3 protein: SARLRGVEGNEQF

V gene: TRBV5-1
CDR3 protein: ASSQQGIYNEKLF

V gene: TRBV10-2
CDR3 protein: ASQGADEQY

V gene: TRBV6-2/TRBV6-3
CDR3 protein: ASSYVGDEYGYT

V gene: TRBV27
CDR3 protein: ASSLAPTADTQY

V gene: TRBV2
CDR3 protein: ASSELGGDIHEQF

V gene: TRBV7-2
CDR3 protein: ASSSGGSAYEQY

V gene: TRBV15
CDR3 protein: ATRKRGGRNEQF

V gene: TRBV18
CDR3 protein: ASSPAGLAGGSSYNEQF

V gene: TRBV7-8
CDR3 protein: ASSFRDSNSPLH

V gene: TRBV7-6
CDR3 protein: ASSLVQGYGELF

V gene: TRBV12-3/TRBV12-4
CDR3 protein: ASSLPGGNTEAF

V gene: TRBV10-3
CDR3 protein: AIMEGSSTDTQY

V gene: TRBV20-1
CDR3 protein: SARGLQGGNNSPLH

V gene: TRBV20-1
CDR3 protein: SARESGDTGELF

V gene: TRBV6-5
CDR3 protein: ASSYLSPGQDINTEAF

V gene: TRBV4-2
CDR3 protein: AISPGTHGRDTQY

V gene: TRBV5-6
CDR3 protein: ASGPGHLAPGYT

V gene: TRBV3-1
CDR3 protein: ASSQERSPLH

V gene: TRBV7-2
CDR3 protein: ASSSPDRGTYNEQF

V gene: TRBV7-8
CDR3 protein: ASSWDGASYEQY

V gene: TRBV5-6
CDR3 protein: ASSFTALAYEQY

V gene: TRBV7-2
CDR3 protein: ASSPDREGGYT

V gene: TRBV7-9
CDR3 protein: ASSLGHDYPGDIQY

V gene: TRBV12-3/TRBV12-4
CDR3 protein: ASSLTDVQPQH

V gene: TRBV7-9
CDR3 protein: ASSGTGNSYEQY

V gene: TRBV7-2
CDR3 protein: ASSLGGVAYGYT

V gene: TRBV29-1
CDR3 protein: SVDHGKGGYTEAF

V gene: TRBV27
CDR3 protein: ASSFNRATEKLF

V gene: TRBV5-1
CDR3 protein: ASSSGTGAYEQY

V gene: TRBV6-1
CDR3 protein: ASSITLSTEAF

V gene: TRBV7-2
CDR3 protein: ASKTGQGWETQY

V gene: TRBV7-9
CDR3 protein: ASSLVAATYEQY

V gene: TRBV5-5
CDR3 protein: ASSPWVAAYNEQF

V gene: TRBV5-1
CDR3 protein: ASSFGGRRAMNTEAF

V gene: TRBV20-1
CDR3 protein: SARVQKAFSYEQY

V gene: TRBV6-2/TRBV6-3
CDR3 protein: ASSSGRPSSYEQY

V gene: TRBV12-3/TRBV12-4
CDR3 protein: ASLKAGFNEKLF